Below, 12 T cell receptor beta chains from the same sample are listed, as sequenced in a study of CD8 T cells in ankylosing spondylitis. TCRdb recomputed calls from the 5' RACE reads with MiXCR, one row per CDR3 protein. The sample yields about 250,000 distinct CDR3 sequences, roughly 32% seen once. Source material: blood, either unsorted or a sorted T cell fraction (not recorded which). These TCRs come from a male donor with ankylosing spondylitis or in good health (not recorded which).

V is TRBV5-8 and J is TRBJ2-5, with D unresolved. This CDR3 is 17 amino acids long. The V and J ends lost 4 bases and 5 bases respectively, with 24 bases between them. Germline values: CDR1 SGHTS, CDR2 YDEGEE. The CDR3 nucleotides are TGTGCCAGCAGCCTCCGCGGTCGGCGGACGGTTGTGGAGACCCAGTACTTC. Protein: CASSLRGRRTVVETQYF.

The gene calls are TRBV20-1 and TRBJ2-1, with D maybe TRBD1 (6 bases). This CDR3 is 12 amino acids long. The germline V gene encodes CDR1 DFQATT and CDR2 SNEGSKA (reference sequence). Trimming stripped 4 bases from V and 8 bases from J, with 12 bases between. The chain's CDR3 is CSAKAGVYEQFF. The CDR3, as DNA: TGCAGTGCTAAGGCAGGGGTTTATGAGCAGTTCTTC.

There are a few counts of this clonotype. The V gene is TRBV12-3 or TRBV12-4, the J gene TRBJ2-1, with 14 positions matching TRBD2. CDR3 length: 17 amino acids. The ends lost 5 bases at V and 0 bases at J; junction bases unmatched: 3. CDR3 DNA: TGTGCCAGCAGTCGGACTAGCGGGGGGCCCTCCTACAATGAGCAGTTCTTC. As protein: CASSRTSGGPSYNEQFF.

This clonotype occurred a few times. The rearrangement joins TRBV10-3 to TRBJ2-7, with D unclear. V was cut by 2 bases and J by 6 bases, with 5 bases left in between. Germline CDR1 reads ENHRY; CDR2 reads SYGVKD. CDR3 length: 11 residues. The CDR3 here is CAISEGVEQYF. The CDR3 DNA sequence: TGTGCCATCAGTGAGGGTGTCGAGCAGTACTTC.

The V call is TRBV20-1, the J call TRBJ1-5, with unresolved D. CDR1 and CDR2 from the germline V gene are DFQATT and SNEGSKA (reference sequence). Trimming cost V 7 bases and J 7 bases, with 17 bases left between them. The CDR3 consists of 13 residues. The DNA for the CDR3 is TGCAGTGTCGGACTCCAACCCCGGCAGCCCCAGCATTTT. Translating gives CSVGLQPRQPQHF.

This chain connects TRBV12-3 or TRBV12-4 to TRBJ2-3, with TRBD1 matching 10 bases. This CDR3 is built from 15 residues. V trimming: 5 bases; J trimming: 3 bases; junction bases outside the gene matches: 5. The CDR3 DNA reads as TGTGCCAGCAGTGACAGGGGGCCGGGTACAGATACGCAGTATTTT. Translation: CASSDRGPGTDTQYF.

This clonotype is a singleton in its sample. V gene TRBV30 combines with J gene TRBJ1-1; D is perhaps TRBD1 (6 bases). CDR1 GTSNPN and CDR2 SVGIG come from the germline V gene (reference sequence). V was clipped by 4 bases and J by 0 bases, with 12 bases between them. The CDR3 length is 14 residues. CDR3 amino acids: CAWTLDSLNTEAFF. CDR3 nucleotides: TGTGCCTGGACCTTGGACAGTCTGAACACTGAAGCTTTCTTT.

This clonotype was picked up many times. This chain connects TRBV29-1 to TRBJ2-3, with 7 bases lining up with TRBD2. J gave up 5 bases and V 7 bases, and 9 bases lay outside the gene matches. The CDR3 extends over 13 amino acids. The germline gives CDR1 SQVTM, CDR2 ANQGSEA. CDR3: CSGGLGVIDTQYF. The CDR3 DNA reads as TGCAGCGGCGGACTAGGGGTAATAGATACGCAGTATTTT.

CDR3 coding DNA: TGCAGCGTTGAGAGTGTCTACTGGGGACAGGCCATAAACTATGGCTACACCTTC. Amino acid sequence: CSVESVYWGQAINYGYTF. The V call is TRBV29-1, the J call TRBJ1-2; TRBD1 matches 8 bases. V shed 3 bases, J shed 2 bases, and the junction held 17 bases outside the gene matches. The germline CDR1 and CDR2 sequences are SQVTM and ANQGSEA. CDR3 size: 18 residues.

The V and J genes are TRBV5-1 and TRBJ2-1; 8 nucleotides agree with TRBD1. V lost 6 bases, J lost 0 bases, and 8 bases stayed unmatched. The V gene's germline CDR1 is SGHRS and CDR2 YFSETQ. The CDR3 runs 16 residues. This CDR3 is CASKERQGASYNEQFF. The CDR3 nucleotides read TGCGCCAGCAAGGAGCGTCAGGGGGCCTCCTACAATGAGCAGTTCTTC.

This sequence joins TRBV11-2 and TRBJ1-6; the D is unclear. The ends were cut back, 7 bases at V and 10 bases at J, with 14 bases in the middle. The CDR3 has 13 amino acids. Germline V lookup: CDR1 SGHAT, CDR2 FQNNGV. Written as DNA, the CDR3 is TGTGCCAGCAAGAAGGGCCAAGGGTCACCCCTCCACTTT. Translating it yields CASKKGQGSPLHF.

V is TRBV9 and J is TRBJ2-7; the D is unclear. The CDR3 has 14 amino acids. CDR1 SGDLS and CDR2 YYNGEE come from the germline V gene. The V and J ends lost 0 bases and 3 bases respectively, with 10 bases between them. DNA for the CDR3: TGTGCCAGCAGCGTAGGTGGCGCCAACTACGAGCAGTACTTC. The encoded protein is CASSVGGANYEQYF. Variable domain in full (rest from reference TRBV9 and TRBJ2-7): DSGVTQTPKHLITATGQRVTLRCSPRSGDLSVYWYQQSLDQGLQFLIQYYNGEERAKGNILERFSAQQFPDLHSELNLSSLELGDSALYFCASSVGGANYEQYFGPGTRLTVT.